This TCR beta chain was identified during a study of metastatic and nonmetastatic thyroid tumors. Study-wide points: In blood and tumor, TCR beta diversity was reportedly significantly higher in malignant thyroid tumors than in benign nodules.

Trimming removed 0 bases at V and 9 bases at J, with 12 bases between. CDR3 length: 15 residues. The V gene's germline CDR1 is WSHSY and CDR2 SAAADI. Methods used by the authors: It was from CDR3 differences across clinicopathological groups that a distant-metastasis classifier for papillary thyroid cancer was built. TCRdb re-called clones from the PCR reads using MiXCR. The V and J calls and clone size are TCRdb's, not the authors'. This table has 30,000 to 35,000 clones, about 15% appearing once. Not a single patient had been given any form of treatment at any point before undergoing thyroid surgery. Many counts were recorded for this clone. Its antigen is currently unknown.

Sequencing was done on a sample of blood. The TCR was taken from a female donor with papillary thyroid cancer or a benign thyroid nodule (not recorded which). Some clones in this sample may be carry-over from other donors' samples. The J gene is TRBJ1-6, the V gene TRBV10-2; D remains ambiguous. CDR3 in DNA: TGCGCCAGCAGTGAGTCCTCAGGTTACTCTTCACCCCTCCACTTT. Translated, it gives CASSESSGYSSPLHF.